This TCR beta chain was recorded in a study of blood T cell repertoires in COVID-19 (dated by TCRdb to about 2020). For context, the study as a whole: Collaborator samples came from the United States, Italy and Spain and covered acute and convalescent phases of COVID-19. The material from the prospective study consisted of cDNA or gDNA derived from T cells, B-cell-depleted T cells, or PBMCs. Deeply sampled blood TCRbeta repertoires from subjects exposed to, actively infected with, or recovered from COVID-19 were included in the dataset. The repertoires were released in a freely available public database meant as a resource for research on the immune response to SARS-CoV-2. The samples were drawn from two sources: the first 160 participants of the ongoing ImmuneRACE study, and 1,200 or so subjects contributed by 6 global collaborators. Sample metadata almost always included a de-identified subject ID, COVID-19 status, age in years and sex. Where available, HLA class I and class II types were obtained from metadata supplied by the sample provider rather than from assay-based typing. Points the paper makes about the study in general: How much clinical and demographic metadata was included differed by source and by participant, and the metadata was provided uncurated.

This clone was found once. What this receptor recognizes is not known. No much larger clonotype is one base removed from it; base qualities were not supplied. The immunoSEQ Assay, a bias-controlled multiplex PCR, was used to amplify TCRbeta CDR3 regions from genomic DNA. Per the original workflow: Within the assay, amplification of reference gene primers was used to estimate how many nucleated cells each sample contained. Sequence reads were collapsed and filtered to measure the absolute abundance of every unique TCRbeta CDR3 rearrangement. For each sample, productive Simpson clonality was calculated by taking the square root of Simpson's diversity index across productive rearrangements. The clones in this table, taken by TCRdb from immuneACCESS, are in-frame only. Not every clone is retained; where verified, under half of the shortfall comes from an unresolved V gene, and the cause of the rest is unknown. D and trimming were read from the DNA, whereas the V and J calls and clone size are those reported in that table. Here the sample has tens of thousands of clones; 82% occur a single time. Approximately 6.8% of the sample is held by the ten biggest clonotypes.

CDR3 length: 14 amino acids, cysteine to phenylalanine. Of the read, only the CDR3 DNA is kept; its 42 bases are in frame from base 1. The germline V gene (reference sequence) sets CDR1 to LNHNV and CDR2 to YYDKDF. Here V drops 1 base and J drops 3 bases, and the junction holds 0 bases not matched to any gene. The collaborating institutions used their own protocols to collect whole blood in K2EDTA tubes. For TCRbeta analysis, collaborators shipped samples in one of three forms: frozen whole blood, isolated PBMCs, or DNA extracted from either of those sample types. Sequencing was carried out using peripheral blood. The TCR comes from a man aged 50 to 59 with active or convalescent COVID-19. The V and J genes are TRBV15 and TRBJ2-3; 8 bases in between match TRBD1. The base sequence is TGTGCCACCAGCAGAGGACAGGGGACAGATACGCAGTATTTT. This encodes CATSRGQGTDTQYF.